This T cell receptor beta chain was observed in a study of blood T cells in healthy people across ages (dated by TCRdb to between 2015 and 2017). Regarding the study in general: In model experiments, roughly one uniquely barcoded TCR beta cDNA molecule per two T cells was captured by template switching. The study measured age-related changes in TCR beta repertoire diversity using deep sequencing normalized with unique cDNA molecular identifiers. Donors were grouped into four age groups: young (average about 15 years), middle-aged (less than 40), aged (roughly 67) and long-lived (just over 80). Donors of different ages were randomly distributed across sequencing lanes to avoid experimental bias. Using the same blood draw, the study looked at two additional independent replicas of 1 million unique cDNA reads for two donors, one aged 18 to 30 and the other aged 80 or older.

The donors were roughly 38 Caucasian individuals from Russia, aged 6 to 90 years, who were systemically healthy. Roughly 10 milliliters of peripheral blood were collected from each donor into EDTA-treated Vacutainer tubes. Ficoll-Paque density-gradient centrifugation was used to isolate PBMCs, with at least 7 million per sample. Total RNA, at least 6 micrograms per sample, was extracted from PBMCs with Trizol reagent. For every donor, an aliquot of PBMCs went through flow cytometry to measure the percentages of naive CD45RAhigh/CD27high T cells. With respect to this clonotype: The antigen it recognizes is unknown. The junction and the germline gene differ at one end; a read error may be behind it.

On the study overall, not on this receptor specifically: A strong correlation was found between observed TCR beta diversity and the percentage of naive T cells measured by flow cytometry. The long-lived group showed more naive CD4+ T cells, fewer expanded clones and increased TCR diversity than the aged group, suggesting age selection. Bulk unsorted PBMC profiling prevented conclusive comparison of naive and antigen-experienced compartments. Estimates of total diversity based on one million sequenced T cells were regarded as lower bounds and as underestimates. The CMV infection status of donors was not known, potentially confounding age-related changes in expanded clonotypes. Observed TCR beta diversity per million T cells fell roughly linearly with age, and a significant reduction was already apparent by age about 36.

Its CDR3 holds 14 amino acids, cysteine through phenylalanine. Only the CDR3 portion is preserved as DNA: 42 bases, with reading frame beginning at the first base. The germline V gene encodes CDR1 MNHEY and CDR2 SVGEGT. Libraries came from 5' RACE. Sequencer: Illumina HiSeq 2500. A second 7 to 11 cycle PCR used a sample-barcoded 5' primer and a J-beta primer mix. Each TCR beta cDNA molecule received a unique molecular identifier from a template-switch 5' adaptor carrying 12 random nucleotides. Each sample yielded at least 2.5 million CDR3-containing paired-end reads. First-strand cDNA was synthesized from all RNA with the Mint cDNA synthesis kit, primed by a TRBC-specific oligonucleotide. Following uracil-DNA glycosylase treatment, all cDNA underwent a first 18-cycle PCR with the universal primers M1SS and BC2_uni_R. In the authors' own workflow: Normalization of each sample was performed by random selection of 1 million high-quality reads, each carrying a distinct molecular identifier. Instead of being binned into consensus sequences, reads with shared molecular identifiers were discarded. MiTCR, run with a Q25 quality threshold and the strictest error-elimination algorithm, handled CDR3 identification, clonotype clustering and error correction. A nonparametric unseen species model with Euler transformation was used to estimate a lower bound on total TCR beta diversity. TCRdb trimmed public reads at Q25 via fastp, called clones via MiXCR and kept in-frame beta chains. When rows share a CDR3 protein, they turn into one entry using the most common DNA and genes. The V and J calls and clone size come from TCRdb's table, not from the authors' own analysis. Here the sample has about 1.6 million distinct CDR3 sequences; around 36% occur a single time. Roughly 10% of the sample lies in the top ten.

What was sequenced was blood. The origin of this receptor is a woman between 25 and 40 years old in good health. The rearrangement combines TRBV6-2 or TRBV6-3 with TRBJ1-5, with 9 central nucleotides matching TRBD1. The nucleotides are TGTGCCAACAGTTACTCCTCCGGGACAGGGCGGCAGCATTTT. It codes for CANSYSSGTGRQHF.